Shown below are 17 T cell receptor beta chains from a single sample sequenced in a study of shared clonotypes between healthy human individuals. Assay used: immunoSEQ multiplex PCR; TCRdb lists only in-frame clones, some missing. The table records around 500,000 clones, roughly 85% of them present only once. The sequencing input was PBMCs. These TCRs come from a woman aged 40 to 50 in good health. Some clones in this sample may be carry-over from other donors' samples.

V is TRBV9 and J is TRBJ2-7; D gene unclear. V gave up 4 bases and J gave up 0 bases, with 14 bases separating them. The CDR3 is made up of 15 amino acids. CDR1 is SGDLS, CDR2 YYNGEE, per germline. The DNA for the CDR3 is TGTGCCAGCAGCAGAAGTTACGCGACCTCCTACGAGCAGTACTTC. It yields the protein CASSRSYATSYEQYF.

This clone has ten or more counts. The chain combines TRBV6-5 with TRBJ2-1; weak D call: TRBD2 (5 bases). V dropped 2 bases and J dropped 7 bases, with 9 bases sitting between them. The CDR3 covers 13 residues. Per germline, CDR1 MNHEY and CDR2 SVGAGI. The CDR3 is CASSYGRGNEQFF. The DNA for the CDR3 is TGTGCCAGCAGTTACGGCCGGGGAAATGAGCAGTTCTTC.

V and J are TRBV7-9 and TRBJ1-5, with D possibly TRBD1 on 5 matching bases. The CDR3 consists of 15 residues. V lost 4 bases, J lost 4 bases, and 14 bases lay in between. Germline CDR1 reads SEHNR; CDR2 reads FQNEAQ (reference sequence). CDR3 in DNA: TGTGCCAGCAGCTATGGGGGGAACTGGAATCAGCCCCAGCATTTT. It yields the protein CASSYGGNWNQPQHF.

J is TRBJ2-4 and V is TRBV4-2; TRBD1 is a possible D gene (5 bases). From germline, CDR1 is LGHNA and CDR2 YNFKEQ. The CDR3 runs 14 residues. V lost 1 base to trimming and J lost 5 bases, with 9 bases between them. CDR3 in DNA: TGTGCCAGCAGCCAAGTAGGGGCAGAAAACATTCAGTACTTC. Translated, it gives CASSQVGAENIQYF.

The chain joins TRBV2 to TRBJ1-5; D not certain. Germline V lookup: CDR1 SNHLY, CDR2 FYNNEI. This CDR3 comprises 13 residues. V was shortened by 2 bases and J by 4 bases, with 6 bases between the two germline ends. CDR3 DNA: TGTGCCAGCAGTGAATTGGAGAATCAGCCCCAGCATTTT. This gives the protein CASSELENQPQHF.

This chain links TRBV7-2 with TRBJ1-2, with a tentative D call TRBD1 (6 bases). Between the trimmed V and J ends, which lost 1 base and 5 bases, there was a span of 14 bases. Per the germline V gene, CDR1 is SGHTA and CDR2 is FQGNSA. The CDR3 is 15 residues long. Here the CDR3 DNA reads TGTGCCAGCAGCTTAGTTGTCCGGACAGAGTATGGCTACACCTTC. Amino acids: CASSLVVRTEYGYTF.

The rearrangement links TRBV5-1 to TRBJ1-1; possible D gene TRBD1, 6 bases. There are 15 residues in the CDR3. Trimming removed 4 bases at V and 1 base at J, with 14 bases between. Germline V gene sequence: CDR1 SGHRS, CDR2 YFSETQ. The CDR3 DNA sequence: TGCGCCAGCAGCCCAACAGGGATGGGGAACACTGAAGCTTTCTTT. It specifies CASSPTGMGNTEAFF.

This sequence joins TRBV5-1 and TRBJ1-4; 7 nucleotides agree with TRBD1. This CDR3 is built from 14 residues. J was trimmed by 8 bases and V by 4 bases; bases with no gene match: 8. The V gene's germline CDR1 is SGHRS and CDR2 YFSETQ. The CDR3, as DNA: TGCGCCAGCAGCCCGGACAGGTATGACGAAAAACTGTTTTTT. Amino acid sequence: CASSPDRYDEKLFF.

This clone occurred a few times. The rearrangement joins TRBV19 to TRBJ1-3; D uncertain. V lost 9 bases and J 0 bases, leaving 9 bases between the germline ends. In germline, CDR1 is LNHDA, CDR2 SQIVND (reference sequence). The CDR3 consists of 13 residues. CDR3 loop: CASGPNSGNTIYF. The DNA of the CDR3 is TGTGCCAGCGGTCCCAACTCTGGAAACACCATATATTTT.

This chain joins TRBV2 and TRBJ2-5; D is perhaps TRBD2 (5 bases). V was pared by 5 bases and J by 5 bases, with 21 bases between. CDR1 and CDR2 (germline): SNHLY, FYNNEI. This CDR3 is 16 amino acids long. CDR3 sequence reads: CASSFPGAGEGETQYF. The CDR3 DNA reads TGTGCCAGCAGTTTCCCCGGTGCCGGGGAAGGGGAGACCCAGTACTTC. The full variable domain, in which reference TRBV2 and TRBJ2-5 provide the parts outside the CDR3, is EPEVTQTPSHQVTQMGQEVILRCVPISNHLYFYWYRQILGQKVEFLVSFYNNEISEKSEIFDDQFSVERPDGSNFTLKIRSTKLEDSAMYFCASSFPGAGEGETQYFGPGTRLLVL.

The chain has TRBV2 and TRBJ1-2; D not resolved. The CDR3 runs to 14 residues. CDR1 is SNHLY, CDR2 FYNNEI, per germline. The V end lost 4 bases, the J end lost 1 base, and 10 bases lay between the germline ends. The CDR3, as DNA: TGTGCCAGCAGTGCGAGCAGAGATAACTATGGCTACACCTTC. This sequence encodes CASSASRDNYGYTF.

V is TRBV5-1 and J is TRBJ2-7, with D maybe TRBD1 (5 bases). CDR1 and CDR2 from the germline V gene are SGHRS and YFSETQ. This CDR3 is built from 14 residues. V dropped 4 bases and J dropped 1 base, with 12 bases sitting between them. CDR3 residues: CASSPGSMSYEQYF. Written as DNA, the CDR3 is TGCGCCAGCAGCCCAGGGTCAATGTCCTACGAGCAGTACTTC.

This clone was observed once. The junction departs from the called germline gene at one end, perhaps through a read error. This sequence joins TRBV5-1 and TRBJ2-1; 8 nucleotides align to TRBD2. This CDR3 spans 16 amino acids. CDR1 is SGHRS, CDR2 YFSETQ, per germline. The CDR3 DNA reads as TGCGCCAGCAGCTTGTTTGGACTAGCCTCCCACAATGAGCAGTTCTTC. Translating gives CASSLFGLASHNEQFF.

This sequence joins TRBV28 and TRBJ2-1; D might be TRBD2 (6 bases). Trimming cost V 5 bases and J 0 bases, with 17 bases left between them. Germline lookup yields CDR1 MDHEN and CDR2 SYDVKM. The CDR3 contains 17 residues. This chain's CDR3 is CASSTLWTTSSYNEQFF. The CDR3 region has the DNA TGTGCCAGCAGTACCCTCTGGACTACGAGCTCCTACAATGAGCAGTTCTTC.

The gene calls are TRBV30 and TRBJ1-4, with D possibly matching TRBD1 (5 bases). CDR1 GTSNPN and CDR2 SVGIG come from the germline V gene (reference sequence). The CDR3 runs 14 residues. V lost 6 bases and J lost 4, with 15 bases in between. CDR3 in amino acids: CACLDWGGNEKLFF. CDR3 bases: TGTGCCTGTCTCGATTGGGGGGGTAATGAAAAACTGTTTTTT.

The chain carries TRBV27 and TRBJ1-4; no firm D call. V lost 5 bases to trimming and J lost 0 bases, with 13 bases between them. CDR1 and CDR2 (germline): MNHEY, SMNVEV (reference sequence). The CDR3 sequence is 16 residues long. The DNA for the CDR3 is TGTGCCAGCAGTCCCACCTACGTTGCAACTAATGAAAAACTGTTTTTT. It encodes CASSPTYVATNEKLFF.

Turning to this clone: A far bigger clonotype differs at one base, so this is likely a read error. The CDR3, as DNA: TGTGCCGGCAGCCACCTTAGGGCAGGGGGCTTCTACGAGCAGTACTTC. This codes for CAGSHLRAGGFYEQYF. The J gene is TRBJ2-7, the V gene TRBV7-2; 8 nucleotides agree with TRBD1. The length of the CDR3 is 16 residues. The germline CDR1 and CDR2 sequences are SGHTA and FQGNSA.